The 23 T cell receptor beta chains presented below share a single source sample, sequenced in a study of PD-1 blockade in classical Hodgkin lymphoma. The assay was immunoSEQ multiplex PCR, and TCRdb's table has in-frame clones only and misses some. The repertoire has approximately 61,000 clones, roughly nine tenths of them found once; the top ten carry about 15%. All patients experienced relapse after autologous stem cell transplantation, and brentuximab vedotin exposure was variable. Sequencing was performed on peripheral blood mononuclear cells (PBMCs), taken at baseline. The receptor source for this set is a human donor with classical Hodgkin lymphoma.

The V call is TRBV9, the J call TRBJ1-2, with D possibly being TRBD1 (6 bases). From germline, CDR1 is SGDLS and CDR2 YYNGEE. V shed 4 bases and J shed 7 bases, with 20 bases lying between them. The length of the CDR3 is 15 residues. Here the CDR3 reads CASSRTGTPDGGYTF. CDR3 coding DNA: TGTGCCAGCAGCAGAACCGGGACACCCGACGGTGGCTACACCTTC. Drawing the rest from reference TRBV9 and TRBJ1-2, the complete variable domain is DSGVTQTPKHLITATGQRVTLRCSPRSGDLSVYWYQQSLDQGLQFLIQYYNGEERAKGNILERFSAQQFPDLHSELNLSSLELGDSALYFCASSRTGTPDGGYTFGSGTRLTVV.

The chain joins TRBV7-9 to TRBJ1-1, with D uncertain. This CDR3 has 15 residues. Germline CDR1 is SEHNR and CDR2 is FQNEAQ (reference sequence). The ends were cut back, 1 base at V and 2 bases at J, with 11 bases in the middle. CDR3 DNA: TGTGCCAGCAGCTTAGAATATGGGGTTAACACTGAAGCTTTCTTT. Encoded protein: CASSLEYGVNTEAFF.

The chain is built from TRBV2 and TRBJ2-1, with D possibly matching TRBD1 (6 bases). CDR3 length: 12 amino acids. CDR1 and CDR2 (germline): SNHLY, FYNNEI. Trimming took off 5 bases at V and 13 bases at J, with 15 bases between the two ends. CDR3 in DNA: TGTGCCAGCAGTCAGGGGCTCCTCAGACAGTTCTTC. Encoded protein: CASSQGLLRQFF.

Regarding this clone: The junction departs from the called germline gene at one end, perhaps through a read error. This rearrangement joins TRBV7-7 to TRBJ2-3; no definite D call. CDR1 and CDR2 (germline): SSHAT, FNYEAQ (reference sequence). CDR3 length: 13 residues. CDR3 in amino acids: CASSLEVGDTQYF. The CDR3 bases are TGTGCTAGCAGCTTAGAAGTGGGAGATACGCAGTATTTT. The full variable domain, completed using reference TRBV7-7 and TRBJ2-3, is GAGVSQSPRYKVTKRGQDVTLRCDPISSHATLYWYQQALGQGPEFLTYFNYEAQPDKSGLPSDRFSAERPEGSISTLTIQRTEQRDSAMYRCASSLEVGDTQYFGPGTRLTVL.

The chain is built from TRBV6-1 and TRBJ1-6, with D hard to call. Germline loops: CDR1 MNHNS, CDR2 SASEGT. V was clipped by 6 bases and J by 8 bases, with 11 bases between them. This CDR3 has 13 residues. Written as DNA, the CDR3 is TGTGCCAGCAGAAGCCCCGAGGATTCACCCCTCCACTTT. This translates into CASRSPEDSPLHF.

The gene calls are TRBV6-1 and TRBJ1-1; D is ambiguous. The CDR3 contains 13 residues. Germline assignment: CDR1 MNHNS and CDR2 SASEGT. The ends were cut back, 2 bases at V and 8 bases at J, with 12 bases in the middle. The CDR3 is CASSELGNREAFF. The CDR3 bases are TGTGCCAGCAGTGAACTAGGGAATCGGGAAGCTTTCTTT.

V is TRBV6-5 and J is TRBJ1-1; D not certain. CDR1 is MNHEY, CDR2 SVGAGI, per germline. V lost 8 bases, J lost 6 bases, and 16 bases lay in between. The length of the CDR3 is 13 residues. CDR3 bases: TGTGCCAGCTCTCTTGGGTATATCTCTGAAGCTTTCTTT. Its translation: CASSLGYISEAFF.

In this sample, this clone turned up once. The chain recombines TRBV6-1 with TRBJ1-3, with no clear D. V shed 4 bases and J shed 0 bases, with 19 bases lying between them. This CDR3 has 18 amino acids. Germline assignment: CDR1 MNHNS and CDR2 SASEGT. The CDR3 here is CASSALPPGTISGNTIYF. CDR3 coding DNA: TGTGCCAGCAGTGCTCTACCTCCTGGAACTATCTCTGGAAACACCATATATTTT.

The J gene is TRBJ1-1, the V gene TRBV27, with D possibly matching TRBD1 (6 bases). V lost 8 bases and J lost 7, with 20 bases in between. The CDR3 covers 14 residues. Germline CDR1 reads MNHEY; CDR2 reads SMNVEV (reference sequence). The CDR3 region is CASSSRGEMGEAFF. As DNA, the CDR3 is TGTGCCAGCTCGTCCAGGGGCGAAATGGGTGAAGCTTTCTTT.

The gene calls are TRBV2 and TRBJ1-2, with D possibly being TRBD1 (5 bases). Germline CDR1 reads SNHLY; CDR2 reads FYNNEI. V was pared by 8 bases and J by 7 bases, with 8 bases between. The CDR3 is 10 residues long. The CDR3 reads CASRGVGYTF. As DNA, the CDR3 is TGTGCCAGCCGGGGGGTTGGCTACACCTTC.

This chain joins TRBV5-6 and TRBJ2-1; D perhaps matches TRBD1 (6 bases). Germline CDR1 reads SGHDT; CDR2 reads YYEEEE. The CDR3 runs 12 residues. V was clipped by 3 bases and J by 8 bases, with 9 bases between them. CDR3 region: CASSSQGHEQFF. As DNA, the CDR3 is TGTGCCAGCAGCTCACAGGGCCATGAGCAGTTCTTC.

V and J are TRBV7-9 and TRBJ2-1, with TRBD2 identical over 13 bases. Germline V gene lookup returns CDR1 SEHNR and CDR2 FQNEAQ (reference sequence). This CDR3 is built from 17 residues. Trimming took 5 bases from V and 3 from J; bases not matched to a gene: 7. CDR3 amino acids: CASSKQRTSGGYNEQFF. As DNA, the CDR3 is TGTGCCAGCAGCAAACAGCGGACTAGCGGGGGCTACAATGAGCAGTTCTTC.

DNA for the CDR3: TGTGCCAGCGCAGGACAGGGTGAAGGGTATGGCTACACCTTC. This codes for CASAGQGEGYGYTF. J is TRBJ1-2 and V is TRBV5-4; the match to TRBD1 covers 8 bases. Germline lookup yields CDR1 SGHNT and CDR2 YYREEE (reference sequence). The CDR3 runs to 14 residues. The J segment lost 5 bases and the V segment lost 7 bases, leaving 10 bases of the junction unmatched.

V gene TRBV27 combines with J gene TRBJ2-2; the match to TRBD1 covers 10 bases. Trimming cost V 9 bases and J 1 base; bases outside gene matches: 11. CDR3 length: 17 residues. Germline CDR1 is MNHEY and CDR2 is SMNVEV (reference sequence). Here the CDR3 DNA reads TGTGCCAGACGGCAGGAGACAGGGGGCGAGAACACCGGGGAGCTGTTTTTT. Its translation: CARRQETGGENTGELFF.

This sequence joins TRBV19 and TRBJ2-4; D unclear. In germline, CDR1 is LNHDA, CDR2 SQIVND (reference sequence). CDR3 length: 13 residues. Trimming pared 1 base from V and 9 bases from J, leaving 10 bases between. The CDR3 sequence is CASSIAINSIQYF. CDR3 DNA sequence: TGTGCCAGTAGTATAGCAATTAATAGCATTCAGTACTTC.

The rearrangement links TRBV19 to TRBJ2-3; no firm D call. Germline lookup yields CDR1 LNHDA and CDR2 SQIVND (reference sequence). Trimming took 6 bases from V and 6 from J, leaving 7 bases between them. This CDR3 region has 11 residues. CDR3 sequence: CASRSPDTQYF. CDR3 in DNA: TGTGCCAGTAGATCTCCGGATACGCAGTATTTT.

The chain uses TRBV9 and TRBJ2-5; D call uncertain. The CDR3 length is 12 residues. Germline values: CDR1 SGDLS, CDR2 YYNGEE. Trimming cost V 4 bases and J 7 bases, with 11 bases left between them. The CDR3: CASSQAFGTQYF. Here the CDR3 DNA reads TGTGCCAGCAGCCAGGCGTTTGGGACCCAGTACTTC. The full variable domain, rest sourced from reference TRBV9 and TRBJ2-5, is DSGVTQTPKHLITATGQRVTLRCSPRSGDLSVYWYQQSLDQGLQFLIQYYNGEERAKGNILERFSAQQFPDLHSELNLSSLELGDSALYFCASSQAFGTQYFGPGTRLLVL.

V usage is TRBV6-4 and J usage is TRBJ2-7, with 8 nucleotides matching TRBD1. V was pared by 8 bases and J by 0 bases, with 6 bases of the junction left unmatched. Germline lookup yields CDR1 MRHNA and CDR2 SNTAGT. The CDR3 has 14 amino acids. This CDR3 is CASSRDRSSYEQYF. CDR3 sequence (DNA): TGTGCCAGCTCCCGGGACAGGAGCTCCTACGAGCAGTACTTC.

The gene calls are TRBV2 and TRBJ2-5; 10 nucleotides align to TRBD1. V was pared by 3 bases and J by 4 bases, with 5 bases of the junction left unmatched. There are 15 residues in the CDR3. Germline CDR1 and CDR2: SNHLY and FYNNEI. This CDR3 is CASSEGTGARETQYF. In nucleotides, the CDR3 is TGTGCCAGCAGTGAGGGGACAGGGGCGAGAGAGACCCAGTACTTC.

The genes are TRBV7-2 and TRBJ1-4, with 8 bases fitting TRBD1. The CDR3 runs 15 residues. Germline V gene lookup returns CDR1 SGHTA and CDR2 FQGNSA. The ends lost 1 base at V and 6 bases at J; junction bases unmatched: 4. The CDR3 DNA reads as TGTGCCAGCAGCTTAGTCAAGACAGGGGATGAAAAACTGTTTTTT. The encoded protein is CASSLVKTGDEKLFF.

The V gene is TRBV2, the J gene TRBJ2-7, with D unresolved. The germline CDR1 and CDR2 sequences are SNHLY and FYNNEI. The V gene lost 7 bases and the J gene lost 6 bases, with 10 bases spanning the gap. The CDR3 length is 11 residues. CDR3 sequence reads: CASTTATEQYF. CDR3 nucleotides: TGTGCCAGCACTACGGCCACCGAGCAGTACTTC.

The J gene is TRBJ2-1, the V gene TRBV10-2; 8 bases align to TRBD1. CDR1 and CDR2 from the germline V gene are WSHSY and SAAADI. J lost 3 bases, V lost 10 bases, and 8 bases had no gene match. The CDR3 covers 14 residues. Here the CDR3 reads CATTTGGLYNEQFF. DNA for the CDR3: TGCGCCACCACCACAGGGGGGCTCTACAATGAGCAGTTCTTC.

This clone showed up just once. The chain recombines TRBV29-1 with TRBJ2-1; TRBD1 is a possible D gene (6 bases). With 5 bases removed from V and 5 bases from J, the gap between germline ends came to 13 bases. The CDR3 has 13 amino acids. Looked up from germline, CDR1 is SQVTM and CDR2 is ANQGSEA. The DNA of the CDR3 is TGCAGCGTTTCAGCCGGGACAAACAATGAGCAGTTCTTC. Its translation: CSVSAGTNNEQFF.